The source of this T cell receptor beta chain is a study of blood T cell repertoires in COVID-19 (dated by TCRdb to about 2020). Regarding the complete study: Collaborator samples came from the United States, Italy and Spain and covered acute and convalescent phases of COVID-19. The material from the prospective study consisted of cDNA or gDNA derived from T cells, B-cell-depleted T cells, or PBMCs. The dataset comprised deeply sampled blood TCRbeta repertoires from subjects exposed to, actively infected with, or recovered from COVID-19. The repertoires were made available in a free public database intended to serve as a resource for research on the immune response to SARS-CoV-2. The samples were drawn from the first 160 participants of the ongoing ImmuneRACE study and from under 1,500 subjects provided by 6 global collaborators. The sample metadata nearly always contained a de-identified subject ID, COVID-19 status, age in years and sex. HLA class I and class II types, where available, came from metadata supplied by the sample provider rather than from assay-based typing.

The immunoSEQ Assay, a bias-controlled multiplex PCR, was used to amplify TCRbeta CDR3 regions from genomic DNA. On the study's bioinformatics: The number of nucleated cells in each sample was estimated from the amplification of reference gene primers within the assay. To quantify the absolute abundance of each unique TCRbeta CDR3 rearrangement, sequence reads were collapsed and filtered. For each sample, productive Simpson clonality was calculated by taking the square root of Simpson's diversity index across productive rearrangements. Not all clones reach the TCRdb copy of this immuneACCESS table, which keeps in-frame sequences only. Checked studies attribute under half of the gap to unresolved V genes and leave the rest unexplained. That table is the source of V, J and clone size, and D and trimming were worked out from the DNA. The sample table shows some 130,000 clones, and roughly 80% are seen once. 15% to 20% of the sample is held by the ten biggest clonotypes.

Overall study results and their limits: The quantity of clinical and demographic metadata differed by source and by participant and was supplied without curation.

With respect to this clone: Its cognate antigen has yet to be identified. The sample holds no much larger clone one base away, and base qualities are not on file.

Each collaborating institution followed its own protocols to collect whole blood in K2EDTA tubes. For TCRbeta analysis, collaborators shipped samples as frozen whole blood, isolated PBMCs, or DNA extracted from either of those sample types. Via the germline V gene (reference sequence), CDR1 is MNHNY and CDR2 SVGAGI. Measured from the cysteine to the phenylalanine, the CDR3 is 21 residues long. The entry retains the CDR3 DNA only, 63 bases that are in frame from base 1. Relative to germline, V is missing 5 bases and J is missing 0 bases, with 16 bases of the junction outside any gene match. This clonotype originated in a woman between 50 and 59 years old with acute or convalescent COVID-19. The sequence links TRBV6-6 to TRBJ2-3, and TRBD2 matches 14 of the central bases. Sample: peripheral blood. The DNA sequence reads TGTGCCAGCAGTGGATCATCGGGACTAGCGGGGGCCCCTTCAAGCACAGATACGCAGTATTTT. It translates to CASSGSSGLAGAPSSTDTQYF.